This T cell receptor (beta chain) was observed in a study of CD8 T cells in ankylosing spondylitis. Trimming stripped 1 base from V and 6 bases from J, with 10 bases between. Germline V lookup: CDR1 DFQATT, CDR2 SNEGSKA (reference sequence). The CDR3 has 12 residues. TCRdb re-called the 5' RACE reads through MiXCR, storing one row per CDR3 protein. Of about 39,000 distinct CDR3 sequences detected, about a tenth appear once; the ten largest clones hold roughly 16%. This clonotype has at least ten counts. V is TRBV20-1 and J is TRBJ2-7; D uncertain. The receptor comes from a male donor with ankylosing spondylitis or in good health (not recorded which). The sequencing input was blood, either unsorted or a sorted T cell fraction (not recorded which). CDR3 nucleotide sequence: TGCAGTGCTAGAGTAGAGATCTCCGAGCAGTACTTC. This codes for CSARVEISEQYF.